Included here is one TCR beta chain sequence, with context. The data stem from a study of blood T cell repertoires in COVID-19. Study summary: COVID-19 samples, acute and convalescent, were from the United States, Italy and Spain. PBMCs, B-cell-depleted T cells, or T cells were the source of the cDNA or gDNA that made up the material.

Original data processing: How many nucleated cells were present was estimated from reference gene primer amplification. Sequenced by immunoSEQ multiplex PCR; TCRdb stores in-frame clones only, minus some. Clone size and the V and J calls come from that table; the DNA yielded D and trimming. The table records about 18,000 clones, roughly 93% of them present only once. This CDR3 contains 14 residues. CDR1 SGDLS and CDR2 YYNGEE come from the germline V gene. Trimming removed 0 bases at V and 7 bases at J, with 13 bases between. The chain uses TRBV9 and TRBJ1-1; the D gene is possibly TRBD1 (6 bases). The TCR sequence derives from a human donor in a cohort sampled during active COVID-19. The sequenced sample was peripheral blood. CDR3 in DNA: TGTGCCAGCAGCGTAGCCCCCGCAGGGGTTGAAGCTTTCTTT. This codes for CASSVAPAGVEAFF.